The clone carrying this TCR beta chain was detected ten times or more. The antigen remains undetermined. This specimen belongs to a study of T-cell memory formation after mild COVID-19. Study background: Largely donor-specific sequence clusters came from a couple of donors.

Whole-study results and caveats: Some responding clones appeared in pre-infection memory, suggesting cross-reactive memory joined.

TCRalpha and TCRbeta libraries used 5'RACE with constant-segment primers and UMIs. Each CDR3 protein is one row after TCRdb ran MiXCR on the 5' RACE reads. The table includes 470,000 or so distinct CDR3 sequences, more than 15% detected once. The ends lost 5 bases at V and 8 bases at J; junction bases unmatched: 6. The CDR3 runs 13 residues. Germline V CDR1 and CDR2: SGHTA, FQGNSA. The sequence was collected from a man between 18 and 35 years old who had mild COVID-19 (a few samples of this study predate the infection). Cell type and time point are not known. Material for sequencing was PBMCs or a T cell subset sorted from them (not recorded which). The chain carries TRBV7-2 and TRBJ1-2; 9 bases align to TRBD1. DNA of the CDR3: TGTGCCAGCAGCGCTACAGGGGGCACAGGCTACACCTTC. It is translated as CASSATGGTGYTF.